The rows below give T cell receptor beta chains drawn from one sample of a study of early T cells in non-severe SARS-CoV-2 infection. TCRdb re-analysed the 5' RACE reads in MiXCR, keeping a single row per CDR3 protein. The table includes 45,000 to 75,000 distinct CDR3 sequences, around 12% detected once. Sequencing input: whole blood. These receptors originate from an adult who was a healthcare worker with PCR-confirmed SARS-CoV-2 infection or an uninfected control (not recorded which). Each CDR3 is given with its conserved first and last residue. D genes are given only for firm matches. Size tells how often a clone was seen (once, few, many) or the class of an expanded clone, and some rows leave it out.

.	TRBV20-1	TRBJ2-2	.	CSARSQKNTGELFF	TGCAGTGCTAGATCTCAAAAGAACACCGGGGAGCTGTTTTTT
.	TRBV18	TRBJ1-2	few	CASSPVGSKPYGYTF	TGTGCCAGCTCACCCGTGGGTAGCAAGCCCTATGGCTACACCTTC
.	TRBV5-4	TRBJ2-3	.	CASSPGGTSTDTQYF	TGTGCCAGCAGCCCGGGCGGGACTAGCACAGATACGCAGTATTTT
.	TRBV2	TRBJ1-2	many	CASSEALGSYGYTF	TGTGCCAGCAGTGAAGCGCTGGGGTCGTATGGCTACACCTTC
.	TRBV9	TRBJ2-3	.	CASSVGADTQYF	TGTGCCAGCAGCGTAGGGGCAGATACGCAGTATTTT
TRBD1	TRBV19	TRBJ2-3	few	CASSLRRQGWGDTQYF	TGTGCCAGTAGTCTTAGAAGACAGGGGTGGGGAGATACGCAGTATTTT
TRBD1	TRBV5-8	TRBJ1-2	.	CASSLAQGAHGYTF	TGTGCCAGCAGCTTGGCACAGGGGGCACATGGCTACACCTTC
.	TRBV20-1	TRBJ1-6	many	CSARGDTYNSPLHF	TGCAGTGCTAGAGGGGACACCTATAATTCACCCCTCCACTTT
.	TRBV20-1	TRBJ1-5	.	CSAREGVQPQHF	TGCAGTGCTAGGGAGGGGGTCCAGCCCCAGCATTTT
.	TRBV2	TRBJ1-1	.	CASGGTEAFF	TGTGCCAGCGGAGGCACTGAAGCTTTCTTT
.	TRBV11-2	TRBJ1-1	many	CASSLSGYTEAFF	TGTGCCAGCAGCCTGTCCGGGTACACTGAAGCTTTCTTT
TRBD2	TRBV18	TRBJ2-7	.	CASSPPGTSGSSEQYF	TGTGCCAGCTCACCCCCCGGTACTAGCGGGAGTTCCGAGCAGTACTTC
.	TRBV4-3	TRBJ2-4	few	CASSQWPGYKNIQYF	TGCGCCAGCAGCCAATGGCCGGGCTACAAAAACATTCAGTACTTC
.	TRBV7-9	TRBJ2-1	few	CASSLGVLVDEQFF	TGTGCCAGCAGCTTAGGGGTGTTAGTAGATGAGCAGTTCTTC
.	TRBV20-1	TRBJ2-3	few	CSARLSRPPDTQYF	TGCAGTGCTAGATTATCCCGTCCCCCAGATACGCAGTATTTT
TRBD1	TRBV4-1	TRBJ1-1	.	CASSQEYRGTEAFF	TGCGCCAGCAGCCAGGAATACAGGGGCACTGAAGCTTTCTTT
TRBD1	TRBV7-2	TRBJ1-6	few	CASSPRQGPSPLHF	TGTGCCAGCAGCCCTCGACAGGGCCCCTCACCCCTCCACTTT
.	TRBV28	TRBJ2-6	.	CASNEQSSGANVLTF	TGTGCCAGCAACGAACAGAGCTCTGGGGCCAACGTCCTGACTTTC
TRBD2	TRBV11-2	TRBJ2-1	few	CASSPLAGYNEQFF	TGTGCCAGCAGCCCACTAGCGGGGTACAATGAGCAGTTCTTC
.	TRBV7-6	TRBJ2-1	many	CASSLTGDPYNEQFF	TGTGCCAGCAGCCTGACAGGCGACCCCTACAATGAGCAGTTCTTC
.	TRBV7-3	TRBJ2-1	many	CASSQGTPRYNEQFF	TGTGCCAGCAGCCAAGGGACCCCGCGTTACAATGAGCAGTTCTTC
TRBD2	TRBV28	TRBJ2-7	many	CASFEGTSAYEQYF	TGTGCCAGCTTTGAAGGGACTAGTGCCTACGAGCAGTACTTC
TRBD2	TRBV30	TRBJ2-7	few	CASTSGRNEQYF	TGTGCCTCCACTAGCGGGAGGAACGAGCAGTACTTC
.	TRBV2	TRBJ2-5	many	CASVAGETQYF	TGTGCCTCAGTTGCCGGGGAGACCCAGTACTTC
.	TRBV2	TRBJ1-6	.	CASIGGSSYNSPLHF	TGTGCCAGCATAGGGGGGAGCTCCTATAATTCACCCCTCCACTTT
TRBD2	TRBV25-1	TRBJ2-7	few	CASSEAGVNEQYF	TGTGCCAGCAGTGAGGCGGGGGTGAACGAGCAGTACTTC
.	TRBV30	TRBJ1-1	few	CAWSMGWDTEAFF	TGTGCCTGGAGTATGGGATGGGACACTGAAGCTTTCTTT
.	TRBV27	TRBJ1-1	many	CASRSVGEAFF	TGTGCCAGCAGATCTGTCGGTGAAGCTTTCTTT
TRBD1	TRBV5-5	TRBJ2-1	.	CASSLVGTGPDEQFF	TGTGCCAGCAGCTTGGTCGGGACAGGGCCGGATGAGCAGTTCTTC
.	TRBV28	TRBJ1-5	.	CASSSKGVSQPQHF	TGTGCCAGCAGTTCCAAAGGGGTGAGTCAGCCCCAGCATTTT
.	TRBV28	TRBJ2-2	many	CASRDRSNTGELFF	TGTGCCAGCAGGGATCGGTCGAACACCGGGGAGCTGTTTTTT
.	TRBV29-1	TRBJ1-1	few	CSVSQGRGTEAFF	TGCAGCGTTTCCCAGGGGCGGGGGACTGAAGCTTTCTTT
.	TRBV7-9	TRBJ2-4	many	CASSFPQWFVRGTKNIQYF	TGTGCCAGCAGCTTCCCCCAGTGGTTCGTGCGAGGGACCAAAAACATTCAGTACTTC
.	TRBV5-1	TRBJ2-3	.	CASSLAGADTQYF	TGCGCCAGCAGCTTGGCAGGGGCAGATACGCAGTATTTT
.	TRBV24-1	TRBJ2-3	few	CATEGDSTDTQYF	TGTGCCACCGAGGGGGACAGCACAGATACGCAGTATTTT
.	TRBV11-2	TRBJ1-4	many	CASSLEVREKLFF	TGTGCCAGCAGCTTAGAGGTCCGAGAAAAACTGTTTTTT
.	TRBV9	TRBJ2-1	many	CASSGDLVSPEFF	TGTGCCAGCAGCGGGGACTTAGTTTCCCCCGAGTTCTTC
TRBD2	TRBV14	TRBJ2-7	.	CASSVGLAGTQYF	TGTGCCAGCAGCGTGGGACTAGCGGGGACGCAGTACTTC
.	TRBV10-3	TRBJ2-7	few	CAISNEGYEQYF	TGTGCCATCAGTAATGAGGGTTACGAGCAGTACTTC
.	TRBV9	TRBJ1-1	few	CASSVGFRNPEAFF	TGTGCCAGCAGCGTGGGCTTCCGCAATCCTGAAGCTTTCTTT
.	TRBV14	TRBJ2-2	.	CASGLLNTGELFF	TGTGCCAGCGGGCTGCTTAACACCGGGGAGCTGTTTTTT
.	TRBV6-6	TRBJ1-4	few	CASSYGRSNEKLFF	TGTGCCAGCAGTTACGGGCGGTCTAATGAAAAACTGTTTTTT
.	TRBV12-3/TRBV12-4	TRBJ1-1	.	CASSPTGKKTEAFF	TGTGCCAGCAGCCCGACAGGAAAAAAAACTGAAGCTTTCTTT
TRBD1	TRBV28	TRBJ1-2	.	CASSPRTGAHGYTF	TGTGCCAGCAGTCCGCGGACAGGGGCGCATGGCTACACCTTC
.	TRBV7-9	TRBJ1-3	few	CASSTQSPWGNTIYF	TGTGCCAGCAGCACCCAATCGCCCTGGGGAAACACCATATATTTT
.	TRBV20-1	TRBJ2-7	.	CSAARGEQYF	TGCAGTGCTGCAAGAGGCGAGCAGTACTTC
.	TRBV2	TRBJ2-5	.	CASSVITMQETQYF	TGTGCCAGCAGTGTGATAACTATGCAAGAGACCCAGTACTTC
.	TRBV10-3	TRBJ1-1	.	CAIRPSRAFSEAFF	TGTGCCATCAGACCCTCGCGGGCTTTCTCTGAAGCTTTCTTT
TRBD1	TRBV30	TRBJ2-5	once	CAWSKGGLETQYF	TGTGCCTGGAGTAAAGGGGGCCTAGAGACCCAGTACTTC
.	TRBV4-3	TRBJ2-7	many	CASSQDRGLSYEQYF	TGCGCCAGCAGCCAAGATCGGGGTCTTTCCTACGAGCAGTACTTC
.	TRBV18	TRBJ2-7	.	CASSPPGKTYEQYF	TGTGCCAGCTCACCACCGGGCAAAACCTACGAGCAGTACTTC
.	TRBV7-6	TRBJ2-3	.	CASSLDPGKVTDTQYF	TGTGCCAGCAGCTTAGACCCGGGGAAGGTGACAGATACGCAGTATTTT
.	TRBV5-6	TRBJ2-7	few	CASSLWDLAYEQYF	TGTGCCAGCAGCTTGTGGGACCTCGCATACGAGCAGTACTTC
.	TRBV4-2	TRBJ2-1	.	CASSQDYNEQFF	TGTGCCAGCAGCCAGGACTACAATGAGCAGTTCTTC
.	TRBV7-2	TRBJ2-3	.	CASSLLAITQYF	TGTGCCAGCAGCTTACTAGCTATAACGCAGTATTTT